This T cell receptor beta chain was identified during a study of identical twins. The germline gives CDR1 SEHNR, CDR2 FQNEAQ (reference sequence). Trimming left V 5 bases short and J 0 bases short, with 17 bases between. There are 16 residues in the CDR3. General study points: When twins shared out-of-frame alpha sequences, those sequences had excess low generation probability.

Unique molecular identifiers were in the cDNA, with template-switch universal primer binding. TCRdb recomputed calls from the 5' RACE reads with MiXCR, one row per CDR3 protein. The table records about 720,000 distinct CDR3 sequences, 8.6% of them present only once. Remarks on this clonotype: Its target is unknown.

The same sample was also studied in work on yellow fever vaccine responses in identical twins.

The source material was PBMCs. The source of this sequence is a woman younger than 35 in good health. The V call is TRBV7-9, the J call TRBJ2-7, with D perhaps matching TRBD2 (6 bases). CDR3 amino acids: CASSLLAPGDSYEQYF. In nucleotides, the CDR3 is TGTGCCAGCAGCCTTCTAGCGCCTGGCGACTCCTACGAGCAGTACTTC.